Listed here are 22 T cell receptor beta chains from one sample, sequenced in a study of early T cells in non-severe SARS-CoV-2 infection. TCRdb re-derived calls from the 5' RACE reads in MiXCR, one entry per CDR3 protein. The sample contains just under 45,000 distinct CDR3 sequences, roughly 11% of which appear only once. The sequenced sample consisted of whole blood. These receptors were taken from an adult who was a healthcare worker with PCR-confirmed SARS-CoV-2 infection or an uninfected control (not recorded which).

A few counts support this clonotype. The chain links TRBV28 to TRBJ1-1; possible D gene TRBD1, 5 bases. The CDR3 runs 15 residues. Germline-derived CDR1 and CDR2 are MDHEN and SYDVKM. Trimming left V 5 bases short and J 1 base short, with 14 bases between. In DNA form, the CDR3 reads TGTGCCAGCAGTCTCCGGGACTCCACGAACACTGAAGCTTTCTTT. This sequence encodes CASSLRDSTNTEAFF.

Only a few counts were recorded for this clonotype. The genes are TRBV7-3 and TRBJ2-1, with 9 bases fitting TRBD1. Germline lookup yields CDR1 SGHTA and CDR2 FQGTGA. The CDR3 consists of 15 residues. V gave up 5 bases and J gave up 6 bases; unmatched junction bases: 8. The DNA for the CDR3 is TGTGCCAGCAGCCCCGGGACAGGGAGCGGCAATGAGCAGTTCTTC. Encoded protein: CASSPGTGSGNEQFF. The whole variable domain, remainder taken from reference TRBV7-3 and TRBJ2-1, is GAGVSQTPSNKVTEKGKYVELRCDPISGHTALYWYRQSLGQGPEFLIYFQGTGAADDSGLPNDRFFAVRPEGSVSTLKIQRTERGDSAVYLCASSPGTGSGNEQFFGPGTRLTVL.

This clonotype was detected only a few times. This chain uses TRBV7-9 with TRBJ1-1, with TRBD1 matching 10 bases. V lost 7 bases, J lost 8 bases, and 16 bases stayed unmatched. Germline V gene data show CDR1 as SEHNR and CDR2 as FQNEAQ (reference sequence). CDR3 size: 16 residues. DNA for the CDR3: TGTGCCAGCACCCAGCTCCGGGACAGGGGCTCAGGGGAAGCTTTCTTT. Protein: CASTQLRDRGSGEAFF. The whole variable domain, remainder taken from reference TRBV7-9 and TRBJ1-1, is DTGVSQNPRHKITKRGQNVTFRCDPISEHNRLYWYRQTLGQGPEFLTYFQNEAQLEKSRLLSDRFSAERPKGSFSTLEIQRTEQGDSAMYLCASTQLRDRGSGEAFFGQGTRLTVV.

V and J are TRBV29-1 and TRBJ1-1, with 7 bases identical to TRBD1. The ends lost 5 bases at V and 6 bases at J; junction bases unmatched: 15. This CDR3 is built from 15 residues. Per the germline V gene, CDR1 is SQVTM and CDR2 is ANQGSEA. CDR3: CSVRRPGQRTAEAFF. For the CDR3, the DNA is TGCAGCGTTCGCCGACCGGGACAGAGAACAGCTGAAGCTTTCTTT.

This clonotype was seen at least ten times. CDR3 residues: CSVGGFEGYTF. The DNA of the CDR3 is TGCAGCGTTGGGGGCTTCGAAGGCTACACCTTC. This chain connects TRBV29-1 to TRBJ1-2; TRBD1 might be the D (5 bases). The CDR3 runs to 11 residues. Germline V CDR1 and CDR2: SQVTM, ANQGSEA. Trimming cost V 4 bases and J 8 bases, with 11 bases left between them.

This clonotype was recorded many times. The chain has TRBV18 and TRBJ1-3, with 10 bases identical to TRBD1. Germline-derived CDR1 and CDR2 are KGHSH and LQKENI. Unmatched junction bases numbered 0, after V lost 2 bases and J lost 2 bases. The CDR3 has 15 amino acids. CDR3 coding DNA: TGTGCCAGCTCACCAGGACAGGGGGCTGGAAACACCATATATTTT. Translated: CASSPGQGAGNTIYF.

This clonotype showed up just a few times. The chain uses TRBV6-6 and TRBJ2-7, with 12 nucleotides matching TRBD1. The CDR3 runs 14 residues. Germline V gene sequence: CDR1 MNHNY, CDR2 SVGAGI (reference sequence). J lost 5 bases, V lost 5 bases, and 4 bases had no gene match. Here the CDR3 DNA reads TGTGCCAGCAGTCTCGGGACAGGGGGCGACGAGCAGTACTTC. This codes for CASSLGTGGDEQYF.

This clonotype turned up a few times. V usage is TRBV9 and J usage is TRBJ1-5; D possibly corresponds to TRBD1 (6 bases). The CDR3 runs to 17 residues. Germline values: CDR1 SGDLS, CDR2 YYNGEE. Trimming removed 0 bases from V and 2 bases from J, with 15 bases in between. CDR3: CASSVGGGLEGNQPQHF. CDR3 in DNA: TGTGCCAGCAGCGTAGGGGGGGGCCTTGAGGGCAATCAGCCCCAGCATTTT.

This clonotype has ten or more counts. This chain joins TRBV7-6 and TRBJ2-1; 10 nucleotides match TRBD1. Germline V lookup: CDR1 SGHVS, CDR2 FNYEAQ. V shed 1 base and J 10 bases; nucleotides not matched to a gene: 10. CDR3 length: 16 amino acids. The CDR3 nucleotides read TGTGCCAGCAGCTTAGTCCCGGGACAGGGGCTGGGGGAGCAGTTCTTC. It yields the protein CASSLVPGQGLGEQFF.

This clonotype was picked up many times. The chain links TRBV6-6 to TRBJ1-1; 7 positions agree with TRBD1. The CDR3 is 15 amino acids. CDR1 MNHNY and CDR2 SVGAGI come from the germline V gene (reference sequence). V lost 7 bases, J lost 0 bases, and 8 bases stayed unmatched. This CDR3 reads CASKTGRGMNTEAFF. The CDR3 DNA is TGTGCCAGCAAGACAGGGCGAGGGATGAACACTGAAGCTTTCTTT.

This sequence joins TRBV14 and TRBJ1-2, with TRBD1 matching over 7 bases. The CDR3 is 15 residues long. Germline V gives CDR1 SGHDN, CDR2 FVKESK. J lost 5 bases, V lost 1 base, and 7 bases had no gene match. CDR3 sequence (DNA): TGTGCCAGCAGCCAAGCGGGACAGCCGTTATATGGCTACACCTTC. Encoded protein: CASSQAGQPLYGYTF.

J is TRBJ1-6 and V is TRBV6-6; 8 bases are a match to TRBD1. V gave up 7 bases and J gave up 9 bases; unmatched junction bases: 5. Germline assignment: CDR1 MNHNY and CDR2 SVGAGI (reference sequence). The CDR3 totals 13 residues. The CDR3 region has the DNA TGTGCCAGCACAGGACAGGGACGTTCACCCCTCCACTTT. Translated: CASTGQGRSPLHF.

J is TRBJ2-5 and V is TRBV20-1; 12 bases are a match to TRBD2. CDR1 and CDR2 from the germline V gene are DFQATT and SNEGSKA (reference sequence). The CDR3 is 15 amino acids. V shed 3 bases and J 9 bases; nucleotides not matched to a gene: 11. Here the CDR3 reads CSARSSGGDSAAQYF. The CDR3 DNA reads as TGCAGTGCTAGGTCTAGCGGGGGGGACTCAGCGGCCCAGTACTTC.

This clonotype showed up just a few times. The chain combines TRBV18 with TRBJ2-7; the D gene is possibly TRBD1 (5 bases). This CDR3 has 16 residues. V lost 0 bases and J 2 bases, leaving 14 bases between the germline ends. CDR1 KGHSH and CDR2 LQKENI come from the germline V gene. The CDR3 DNA is TGTGCCAGCTCACCACCGGGTGGGGCCGCCACCTACGAGCAGTACTTC. It yields the protein CASSPPGGAATYEQYF.

V and J are TRBV10-3 and TRBJ1-2; unclear D gene. With 7 bases removed from V and 2 bases from J, the gap between germline ends came to 8 bases. This CDR3 region has 12 residues. Looked up from germline, CDR1 is ENHRY and CDR2 is SYGVKD. The CDR3 DNA reads as TGTGCCATCACTTCACAGAACTATGGCTACACCTTC. Translation gives CAITSQNYGYTF.

The rearrangement joins TRBV30 to TRBJ1-1; the D is unclear. The germline CDR1 and CDR2 sequences are GTSNPN and SVGIG (reference sequence). The CDR3 contains 8 residues. V shed 5 bases and J shed 10 bases, with 5 bases lying between them. Written as DNA, the CDR3 is TGTGCCTGGGCCCCAGCTTTCTTT. This translates into CAWAPAFF.

This rearrangement joins TRBV11-2 to TRBJ1-3, with D hard to call. Germline lookup yields CDR1 SGHAT and CDR2 FQNNGV. The CDR3 is 15 amino acids. The V and J ends lost 2 bases and 3 bases respectively, with 11 bases between them. CDR3 region: CASSLRLYLGNTIYF. The CDR3 bases are TGTGCCAGCAGCTTAAGACTCTATCTTGGAAACACCATATATTTT.

The chain uses TRBV11-2 and TRBJ2-3; 12 nucleotides match TRBD1. Germline trimming cut 4 bases from V and 6 bases from J; bases unmatched to any gene: 8. This CDR3 has 16 amino acids. Per germline, CDR1 SGHAT and CDR2 FQNNGV. CDR3 loop: CASSSGTGGPGDTQYF. In DNA, the CDR3 is TGTGCCAGCAGCTCGGGGACAGGGGGCCCGGGCGATACGCAGTATTTT.

This clonotype was observed at least ten times. This chain joins TRBV6-5 and TRBJ1-2, with D possibly matching TRBD1 (5 bases). V shed 4 bases and J shed 4 bases, with 10 bases lying between them. CDR1 and CDR2 from the germline V gene are MNHEY and SVGAGI. This CDR3 spans 13 amino acids. This CDR3 reads CASSFGTVYGYTF. CDR3 coding DNA: TGTGCCAGCAGTTTCGGGACCGTCTATGGCTACACCTTC.

This clonotype was detected many times. This sequence joins TRBV20-1 and TRBJ2-1; TRBD1 matches at 10 bases. CDR1 is DFQATT, CDR2 SNEGSKA, per germline (reference sequence). The length of the CDR3 is 17 residues. V lost 5 bases and J lost 5; bases outside the gene matches: 15. CDR3 in amino acids: CSAAIPVGQGSDNEQFF. The CDR3, as DNA: TGCAGTGCTGCAATACCGGTGGGACAGGGGTCGGACAATGAGCAGTTCTTC.

The table lists this clonotype with many counts. V is TRBV7-9 and J is TRBJ2-4; D tentatively reads TRBD1 or TRBD2 (7 bases each). The germline V gene encodes CDR1 SEHNR and CDR2 FQNEAQ (reference sequence). The length of the CDR3 is 15 residues. The germline V and J ends were trimmed by 4 bases and 4 bases, with 14 bases remaining between them. The CDR3 DNA sequence: TGTGCCAGCAGCTCCGCAGGGGGGGTGAAAAACATTCAGTACTTC. Translated, it gives CASSSAGGVKNIQYF.

Here the CDR3 DNA reads TGTGCCAGCAGCTTGAACAGGGCCTCTGGGGCCAACGTCCTGACTTTC. The encoded protein is CASSLNRASGANVLTF. The chain has TRBV5-6 and TRBJ2-6; weak D call: TRBD1 (6 bases). The CDR3 runs 16 residues. Germline V gives CDR1 SGHDT, CDR2 YYEEEE. The ends were cut back, 1 base at V and 0 bases at J, with 8 bases in the middle.